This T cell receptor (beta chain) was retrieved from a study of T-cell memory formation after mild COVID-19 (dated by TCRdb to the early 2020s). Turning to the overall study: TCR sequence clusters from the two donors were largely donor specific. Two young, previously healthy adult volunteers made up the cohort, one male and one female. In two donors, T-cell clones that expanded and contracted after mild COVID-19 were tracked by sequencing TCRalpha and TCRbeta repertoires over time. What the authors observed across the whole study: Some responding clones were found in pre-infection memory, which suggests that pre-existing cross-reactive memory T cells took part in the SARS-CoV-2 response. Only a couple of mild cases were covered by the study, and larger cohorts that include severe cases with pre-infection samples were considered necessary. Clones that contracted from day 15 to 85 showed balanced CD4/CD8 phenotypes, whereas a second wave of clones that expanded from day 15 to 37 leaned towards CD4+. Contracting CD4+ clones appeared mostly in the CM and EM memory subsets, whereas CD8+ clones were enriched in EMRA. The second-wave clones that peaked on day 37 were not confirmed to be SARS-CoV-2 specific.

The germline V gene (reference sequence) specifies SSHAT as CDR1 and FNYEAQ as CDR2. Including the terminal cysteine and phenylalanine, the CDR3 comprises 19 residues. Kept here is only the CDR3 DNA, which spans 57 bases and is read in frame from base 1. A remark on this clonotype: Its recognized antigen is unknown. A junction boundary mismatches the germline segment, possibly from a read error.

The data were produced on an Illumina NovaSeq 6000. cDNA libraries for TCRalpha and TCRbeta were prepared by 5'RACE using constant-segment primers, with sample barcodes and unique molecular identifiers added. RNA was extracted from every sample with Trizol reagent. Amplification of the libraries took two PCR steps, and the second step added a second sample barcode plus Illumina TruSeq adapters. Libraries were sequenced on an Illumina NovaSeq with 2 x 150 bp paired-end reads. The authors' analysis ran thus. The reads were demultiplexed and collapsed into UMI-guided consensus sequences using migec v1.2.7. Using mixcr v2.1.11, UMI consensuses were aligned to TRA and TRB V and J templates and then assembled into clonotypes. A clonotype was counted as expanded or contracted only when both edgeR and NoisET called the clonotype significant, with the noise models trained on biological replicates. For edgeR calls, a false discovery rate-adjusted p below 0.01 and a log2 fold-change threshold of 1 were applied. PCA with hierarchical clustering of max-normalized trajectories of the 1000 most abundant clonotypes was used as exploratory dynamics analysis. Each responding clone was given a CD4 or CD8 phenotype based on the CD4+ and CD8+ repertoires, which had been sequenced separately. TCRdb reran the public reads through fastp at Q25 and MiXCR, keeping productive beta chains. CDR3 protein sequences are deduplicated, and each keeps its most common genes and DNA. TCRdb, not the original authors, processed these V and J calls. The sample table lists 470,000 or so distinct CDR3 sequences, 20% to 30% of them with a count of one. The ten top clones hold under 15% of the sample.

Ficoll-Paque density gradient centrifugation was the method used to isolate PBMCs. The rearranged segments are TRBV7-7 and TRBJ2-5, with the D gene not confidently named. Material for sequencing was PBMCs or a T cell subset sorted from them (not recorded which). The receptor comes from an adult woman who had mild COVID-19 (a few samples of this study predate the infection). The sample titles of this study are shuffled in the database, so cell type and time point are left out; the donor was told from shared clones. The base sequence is TGTGCTAGCAGCTTAGGTCTTGAAGGAGCATCCAAGTATGGGGAGACCCAGTACTTC. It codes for CASSLGLEGASKYGETQYF.